Listed below are T cell receptor beta chains from one sample, sequenced in a study of blood T cells in healthy people across ages. TCRdb itself ran the 5' RACE reads through MiXCR, one entry per CDR3 protein. Among 1.5 million to 1.9 million distinct CDR3 sequences listed, 40% to 45% were seen once. Material for sequencing was blood. The receptors here all came from a young woman in good health. CDR3s include the opening cysteine and the closing phenylalanine or tryptophan. D genes are given only for firm matches. Size values are once, few and many counts, or a class for expanded clones, and some rows have none.

>TRBJ2-1|TRBV9|.|.
TGTGCCAGCAGCGCCCTCAATGGAGATGAGCAGTTCTTC
CASSALNGDEQFF
>TRBJ2-3|TRBV29-1|.|.
TGCAGCGTTGTGGGGACCATCACAGATACGCAGTATTTT
CSVVGTITDTQYF
>TRBJ2-5|TRBV20-1|.|.
TGCAGTGCTATAGGGTTGATAGACGAGACCCAGTACTTC
CSAIGLIDETQYF
>TRBJ2-1|TRBV28|TRBD2|.
TGTGCCAGCAGTTTCGGGACTAGCGGTTTCAATGGGCAGTTCTTC
CASSFGTSGFNGQFF
>TRBJ1-2|TRBV7-9|.|.
TGTGCCAGCAGTTACTCGGGACACCGCTCCTATGGCTACACCTTC
CASSYSGHRSYGYTF
>TRBJ2-2|TRBV14|.|.
TGTGCCAGCAGCCATCTCCGAGGGGGGACCGGGGAGCTGTTTTTT
CASSHLRGGTGELFF
>TRBJ1-5|TRBV4-3|.|few
TGCGCCAGCAGCCAAGAGTTCGGGGATCAGCCCCAGCATTTT
CASSQEFGDQPQHF
>TRBJ1-6|TRBV6-5|TRBD1|few
TGTGCCGTAAGACAGGGGTATAATTCACCCCTCCACTTT
CAVRQGYNSPLHF
>TRBJ1-1|TRBV12-3/TRBV12-4|.|.
TGTGCCAGCAGTTTTAGTGGGGAACGTGAAGCTTTCTTT
CASSFSGEREAFF
>TRBJ2-7|TRBV4-3|TRBD1|.
TGCGCCAGCAGCCAAGAAGTGGGCTGGACAGGGCTGATGAATGAGCAGTACTTC
CASSQEVGWTGLMNEQYF
>TRBJ2-3|TRBV29-1|.|.
TGCAGCGCTGGCGGGGGACAAAGCACAGATACGCAGTATTTT
CSAGGGQSTDTQYF
>TRBJ1-2|TRBV12-3/TRBV12-4|.|few
TGTGCCACCACCGGGGGGGTCGACTATGGCTACACCTTC
CATTGGVDYGYTF
>TRBJ1-4|TRBV28|TRBD1|.
TGTGCCAGCAGTTTGGGACAGGGGGCTCGAAAACTGTTTTTT
CASSLGQGARKLFF
>TRBJ1-2|TRBV9|TRBD1|few
TGTGCCAGCAGACCGGGACAGGGGGCCGAGTATGGCTACACCTTC
CASRPGQGAEYGYTF
>TRBJ2-4|TRBV7-2|TRBD2|.
TGTGCCTGCAGCTTGGGACTAGCGGGAACCGCCTCCAAAAACATTCAGTACTTC
CACSLGLAGTASKNIQYF
>TRBJ2-1|TRBV7-3|.|few
TGTGCCAGCAGTTTTAGTAGCCGGAATGAGCAGTTCTTC
CASSFSSRNEQFF
>TRBJ1-1|TRBV7-2|.|.
TGTGCCAGCAGCACAATGACAGGAGAAGCTTTCTTT
CASSTMTGEAFF
>TRBJ1-1|TRBV20-1|.|.
TGCAGTGCTCCTACAACCGGGACCGTCAACACTGAAGCTTTCTTT
CSAPTTGTVNTEAFF
>TRBJ2-1|TRBV20-1|.|few
TGCAGTGCTAGCGGGAGTGTATCCTACAATGAGCAGTTCTTC
CSASGSVSYNEQFF
>TRBJ2-7|TRBV11-2|.|.
TGTGCCAGCAGCTTAGCTTGGGGGCGCGCGTACAATGAGCAGTACTTC
CASSLAWGRAYNEQYF
>TRBJ2-3|TRBV9|TRBD2|.
TGTGCCAGCAGCGGTAGCGGGAGTGGCACAGATACGCAGTATTTT
CASSGSGSGTDTQYF
>TRBJ2-3|TRBV15|TRBD2|.
TGTGCCACCAGCAGAGGTACATGGGCTAGCGGATCAGATACGCAGTATTTT
CATSRGTWASGSDTQYF